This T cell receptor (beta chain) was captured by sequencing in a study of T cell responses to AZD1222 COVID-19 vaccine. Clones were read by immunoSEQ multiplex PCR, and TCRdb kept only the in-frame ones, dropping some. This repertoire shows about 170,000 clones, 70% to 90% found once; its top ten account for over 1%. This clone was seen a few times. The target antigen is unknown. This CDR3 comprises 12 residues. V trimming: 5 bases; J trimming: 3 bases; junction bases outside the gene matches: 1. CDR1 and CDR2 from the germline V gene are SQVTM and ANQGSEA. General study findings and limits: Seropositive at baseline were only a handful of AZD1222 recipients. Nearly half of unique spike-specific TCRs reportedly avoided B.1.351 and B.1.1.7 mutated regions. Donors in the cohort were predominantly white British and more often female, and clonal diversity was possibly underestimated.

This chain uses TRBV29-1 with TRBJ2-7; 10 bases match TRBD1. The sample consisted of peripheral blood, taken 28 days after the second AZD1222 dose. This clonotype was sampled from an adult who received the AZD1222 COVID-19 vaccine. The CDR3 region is CSVRTGGYEQYF. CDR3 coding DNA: TGCAGCGTTAGGACAGGGGGCTACGAGCAGTACTTC.